This record concerns one TCR beta chain sequence. Using a J-beta primer mix together with a sample-barcoded 5' primer, a second PCR was run for roughly 6 to 11 cycles. A single record per CDR3 protein comes from TCRdb applying MiXCR to the 5' RACE reads. Counted here are 1.6 million or so distinct CDR3 sequences, about 35% occurring once; the ten biggest clones make up 11%. Each sample had at least 6.5 million PBMCs isolated. The data were obtained in a study of blood T cells in healthy people across ages. Deletions cut 1 base from V and 5 bases from J, with 11 bases between. CDR3 length: 14 amino acids. CDR1 is SEHNR and CDR2 is FQNEAQ in the germline V gene (reference sequence).

The sequenced sample was blood. This receptor was identified in a woman aged 25 to 45 in good health. V gene TRBV7-9 combines with J gene TRBJ1-1; a possible D gene is TRBD1 (6 bases). The CDR3 DNA sequence: TGTGCCAGCAGCTTAGACAGGGTGGTAACTGAAGCTTTCTTT. Encoded protein: CASSLDRVVTEAFF. Variable domain in full (rest from reference TRBV7-9 and TRBJ1-1): DTGVSQNPRHKITKRGQNVTFRCDPISEHNRLYWYRQTLGQGPEFLTYFQNEAQLEKSRLLSDRFSAERPKGSFSTLEIQRTEQGDSAMYLCASSLDRVVTEAFFGQGTRLTVV.